The source of this TCR beta chain is a study of blood T cell repertoires in COVID-19. This CDR3 has 15 amino acids. V was pared by 3 bases and J by 4 bases, with 16 bases between. CDR1 and CDR2 from the germline V gene are SGHTA and FQGNSA. Libraries were prepared by immunoSEQ multiplex PCR; TCRdb keeps only in-frame clonotypes and omits some of them. The sample includes over 75,000 clones, 86% of them seen just once. This clone appeared a single time. The specimen was peripheral blood. The rearrangement links TRBV7-2 to TRBJ2-7; a weak D match, TRBD2 (7 bases). The TCR comes from a human donor in a cohort sampled during active COVID-19. The CDR3 region is CASSLGGGTSYEQYF. In nucleotides, the CDR3 is TGTGCCAGCAGCTTGGGGGGAGGGACAAGTTACGAGCAGTACTTC.